The clone carrying this T cell receptor (beta chain) was detected many times. Antigen specificity is unknown. Unique molecular identifiers were built into the TCRbeta library. MiXCR was run by TCRdb on the PCR reads, yielding one entry per CDR3 protein. The sample holds some 200,000 distinct CDR3 sequences, approximately 6.8% seen once. This sample is part of a study of T-cell reconstitution after alpha-beta-depleted transplantation in children. The CDR3 covers 17 residues. V shed 0 bases, J shed 8 bases, and the junction held 10 bases outside the gene matches. Germline CDR1 and CDR2: LNHNV and YYDKDF (reference sequence). Study conclusions and caveats: The main origin of T-cell counts and diversity one year after transplant was newly produced T cells. Expanded graft clones numbering several hundred reportedly gave rise to alpha-beta T cells about two months after transplant. Some patients' high day-60 TCRbeta diversity was attributed to recipient cells surviving conditioning.

The receptor was derived from a girl under two years old with combined immunodeficiency, due to receive a stem cell transplant. Specimen: PBMCs, collected before TCRalphabeta/CD19-depleted stem cell transplant. The rearrangement uses TRBV15 and TRBJ2-2, with 9 bases matching TRBD2. Here the CDR3 DNA reads TGTGCCACCAGCAGAGATCAAGGCCTAGCGGGGATTGGGGAGCTGTTTTTT. Translated: CATSRDQGLAGIGELFF.